A selection of T cell receptor beta chains follows, all from one sample in a study of T cell changes during pregnancy in multiple sclerosis. Profiling relied on immunoSEQ multiplex PCR, and the TCRdb table lists in-frame clones only, not all of them. The table shows 85,000 to 90,000 clones, with approximately 90% occurring only once. Here the sequenced sample was peripheral blood, taken in the first trimester of pregnancy. Receptor source: a female donor in good health, enrolled as a control in a pregnancy study. Each CDR3 is given with its conserved first and last residue. The D gene is left open where the match is weak. Size is omitted from some rows. Given values are once, few, many or a class for expanded clones.

V gene,J gene,D gene,clone size,CDR3 DNA,CDR3 protein
TRBV18,TRBJ1-5,TRBD1,.,TGTGCCAGCTCATCAGCGACAGGGGACCGTAGCAATCAGCCCCAGCATTTT,CASSSATGDRSNQPQHF
TRBV9,TRBJ2-3,TRBD2,.,TGTGCCAGCAGCGTAGTGCGGGGGGGCTCCGAAGATACGCAGTATTTT,CASSVVRGGSEDTQYF
TRBV25-1,TRBJ1-2,.,.,TGTGCCAGCAGTGAATGGTCGAGGGGGAAAGGCTACACCTTC,CASSEWSRGKGYTF
TRBV27,TRBJ1-2,.,.,TGTGCCAGCAGTCCCTGGGACACCTCTAACTATGGCTACACCTTC,CASSPWDTSNYGYTF
TRBV9,TRBJ1-4,.,.,TGTGCCAGCAGCACAGGGATTAATGAAAAACTGTTTTTT,CASSTGINEKLFF
TRBV6-6,TRBJ2-7,.,.,TGTGCCAGCAGCACCCGGGGCGGGGGCCAGCAGTACTTC,CASSTRGGGQQYF
TRBV4-2,TRBJ2-7,TRBD1,once,TGTGCCAGCAGCCAAGATCTGTCAGGGGGTCGGTCCTACGAGCAGTACTTC,CASSQDLSGGRSYEQYF
TRBV7-8,TRBJ2-7,TRBD1,.,TGTGCCAGCAGCCCCGGGACAGGAGCCTACGAGCAGTACTTC,CASSPGTGAYEQYF
TRBV4-2,TRBJ2-3,TRBD1,.,TGTGCCAGCAGACGGGGACAGGGCGCGAAGCAAGATACGCAGTATTTT,CASRRGQGAKQDTQYF
TRBV7-9,TRBJ1-6,.,.,TGTGCCAGCACAGATCGGGACATCCCCCTCCACTTT,CASTDRDIPLHF
TRBV30,TRBJ1-2,.,.,TGTGCCTGGAGACTAGGGTCCTCGAAAGGCTATGGCTACACCTTC,CAWRLGSSKGYGYTF
TRBV13,TRBJ2-5,TRBD2,.,TGTGCCAGCAGCACAGATTATCCGCGGGGGTACGAGACCCAGTACTTC,CASSTDYPRGYETQYF
TRBV21-1,TRBJ1-5,.,many,TGTGCCAGCAGCAAACGGACAGGGAGGGGTCAGCCCCAGCATTTT,CASSKRTGRGQPQHF
TRBV4-3,TRBJ1-1,.,.,TGCGCCAGCAGCCAACCTACGAGTACGGGCACTGAAGCTTTCTTT,CASSQPTSTGTEAFF
TRBV29-1,TRBJ2-7,.,once,TGCAGCGTTGAACACAGGCTCGGCGAGCAGTACTTC,CSVEHRLGEQYF
TRBV5-8,TRBJ2-3,TRBD1,once,TGTGCCAGCAGCCGACGAACAGGGGTAGATACGCAGTATTTT,CASSRRTGVDTQYF
TRBV6-5,TRBJ1-2,.,.,TGTGCCAGCAGTTACTCCGACTATGGCTACACCTTC,CASSYSDYGYTF